This T cell receptor beta chain comes out of a study of technical replicates of blood from several donors. This clone is judged medium-sized (0.01 to 0.1%). The CDR3 contains 12 residues. The V and J ends lost 3 bases and 5 bases respectively, with 8 bases between them. The germline CDR1 and CDR2 sequences are MDHEN and SYDVKM. Profiling relied on immunoSEQ multiplex PCR, and the TCRdb table lists in-frame clones only, not all of them. Of fewer than 100,000 clones detected, 95% appear once; the ten largest clones hold roughly 0.22%. The J gene is TRBJ2-7, the V gene TRBV28; a weak D match, TRBD2 (5 bases). Sequencing input: T cells isolated from PBMCs. This clonotype was obtained from a human donor in good health. The CDR3 nucleotides read TGTGCCAGCAGTTTGGGAGTCGACGAGCAGTACTTC. Translated: CASSLGVDEQYF.